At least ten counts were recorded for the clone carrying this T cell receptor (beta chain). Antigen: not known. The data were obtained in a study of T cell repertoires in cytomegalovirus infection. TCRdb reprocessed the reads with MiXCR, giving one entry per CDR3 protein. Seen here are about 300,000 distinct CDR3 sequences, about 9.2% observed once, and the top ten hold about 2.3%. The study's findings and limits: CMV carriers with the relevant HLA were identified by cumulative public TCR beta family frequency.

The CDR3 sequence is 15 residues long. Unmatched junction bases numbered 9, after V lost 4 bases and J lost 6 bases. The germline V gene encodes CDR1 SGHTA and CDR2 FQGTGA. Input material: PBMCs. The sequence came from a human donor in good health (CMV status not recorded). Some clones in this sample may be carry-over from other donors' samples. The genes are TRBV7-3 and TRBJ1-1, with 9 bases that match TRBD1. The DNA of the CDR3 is TGTGCCAGCAGCTCCGGGACAGGGATCGGGGCTGAAGCTTTCTTT. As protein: CASSSGTGIGAEAFF. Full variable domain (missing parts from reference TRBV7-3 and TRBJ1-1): GAGVSQTPSNKVTEKGKYVELRCDPISGHTALYWYRQSLGQGPEFLIYFQGTGAADDSGLPNDRFFAVRPEGSVSTLKIQRTERGDSAVYLCASSSGTGIGAEAFFGQGTRLTVV.